This TCR beta chain appears in the sequencing data of a study of CD8 T cells in Susac syndrome (dated by TCRdb to 2018 to 2020). Regarding the research as a whole: Repertoire sequencing was used to test whether CD8+ T cell activation and differentiation in Susac syndrome was antigen driven.

The paper's findings and limits, for the study overall: The TCR sequencing and HLA analysis was acknowledged to have included a relatively small number of individuals.

A note on this clonotype: It lacks a known antigen. No base qualities exist here, and no much larger clone lies one base off it.

Peripheral blood CD8+ and CD4+ T cells from healthy donors, Susac syndrome patients and multiple sclerosis patients were profiled by high-throughput TCR beta sequencing. The healthy donors served as controls matched for age and sex. Bulk CD8+ and CD4+ T cells were purified by magnetic negative isolation, whereas CD8+ TEMRA cells were enriched by FACS. Blood was collected in EDTA tubes and processed within 24 hours, with PBMCs isolated through density gradient centrifugation. PBMCs intended for TCR sequencing were frozen in liquid nitrogen and were later thawed in a 37 degrees C water bath. The sorted or isolated CD4+, CD8+ and CD8+ TEMRA cells had a purity of 90% or higher. The germline V gene encodes CDR1 DFQATT and CDR2 SNEGSKA (reference sequence). The cysteine opens and the phenylalanine closes a CDR3 of 16 amino acids. Only the CDR3 region is kept as DNA, spanning 48 bases read in frame from base 1. Compared with germline, V lacks 3 bases and J lacks 3 bases; bases without a gene match: 10.

RNA was extracted using the RNeasy kit, and roughly 0.5 to 1 ug of the RNA was reverse transcribed with random hexamers. The immunoSEQ multiplex PCR assay, which covers 54 Vbeta and 13 Jbeta segments, was used to amplify TCR beta CDR3 regions. PCR amplification bias was corrected using a synthetic template baseline for primer optimization and computational correction. The published analysis was carried out like this. Reads were assigned to V, D and J genes according to IMGT and analyzed in immunoSEQ Analyzer, with only productive sequences retained. Clonality was computed as one minus Shannon entropy normalized by log2 of the number of productive unique sequences. For each patient and control, public and private clones were evaluated within the 100 most prevalent clones. Susac-specific clones were defined as absent from healthy and MS cohorts, around 980 published viral clones and other ImmuneACCESS disease sequences. The raw public data were reprocessed by TCRdb itself: fastp quality trimming at Q25, MiXCR clonotype calling, in-frame beta chains only. CDR3 protein duplicates are merged, each entry listing the most common genes and DNA. TCRdb, rather than the study authors, made the V and J calls. In all, the sample holds some 190,000 distinct CDR3 sequences, and about 95% of those were seen once. The ten largest make up approximately 0.094% of the sample.

The sequence was collected from a human donor in good health. Sequencing was carried out using CD4+ T cells from PBMCs. The V gene is TRBV20-1 and the J gene is TRBJ2-1; 8 bases in the middle match TRBD2. CDR3 protein: CSASELAGQVYNEQFF. The nucleotide sequence is TGCAGTGCTAGCGAGCTAGCGGGCCAAGTCTACAATGAGCAGTTCTTC.